A single sample gave rise to the 31 T cell receptor beta chains below, sequenced in a study of shared clonotypes between healthy human individuals. Here immunoSEQ multiplex PCR was the method, and the copy in TCRdb shows in-frame clones only, minus some. Seen here are about 1,900,000 clones, less than 95% observed once, and the top ten hold more than 0.9%. In the naive CD8 group, cells lacked CD45RO and were positively selected for CCR7, so terminally differentiated effector memory CD45RA+ cells were left out. The sample was naive CD8+ T cells sorted from blood. The source of these receptors is a man younger than 30 in good health.

This clone was recorded only once. The V gene is TRBV11-2, the J gene TRBJ1-1, with D tentatively TRBD1 (5 bases). Trimming removed 5 bases at V and 5 bases at J, with 15 bases between. This CDR3 is built from 14 residues. Looked up from germline, CDR1 is SGHAT and CDR2 is FQNNGV. CDR3 sequence (DNA): TGTGCCAGCAGCCCAGTAAGGGGACGAACTGAAGCTTTCTTT. Its translation: CASSPVRGRTEAFF.

The CDR3: CASSTRGAREETQYF. The CDR3 bases are TGTGCCAGCAGCACCAGAGGAGCCAGGGAGGAGACCCAGTACTTC. V and J are TRBV7-9 and TRBJ2-5; D tentatively reads TRBD1 or TRBD2 (5 bases each). The V and J ends lost 5 bases and 5 bases respectively, with 18 bases between them. Germline V gives CDR1 SEHNR, CDR2 FQNEAQ (reference sequence). The CDR3 is made up of 15 amino acids. The whole variable domain, filled in from reference TRBV7-9 and TRBJ2-5, reads DTGVSQNPRHKITKRGQNVTFRCDPISEHNRLYWYRQTLGQGPEFLTYFQNEAQLEKSRLLSDRFSAERPKGSFSTLEIQRTEQGDSAMYLCASSTRGAREETQYFGPGTRLLVL.

This clone was counted once. The genes are TRBV7-2 and TRBJ2-5; 10 nucleotides agree with TRBD2. After removal of 1 base from V and 1 base from J, the junction contained 9 bases not matched to a gene. The CDR3 loop spans 18 amino acids. The germline gives CDR1 SGHTA, CDR2 FQGNSA. CDR3 in DNA: TGTGCCAGCAGCTTAGAGTTAGCGGGAGGATATTTCCAAGAGACCCAGTACTTC. This sequence encodes CASSLELAGGYFQETQYF. Supplemented by reference TRBV7-2 and TRBJ2-5, the full variable domain reads GAGVSQSPSNKVTEKGKDVELRCDPISGHTALYWYRQSLGQGLEFLIYFQGNSAPDKSGLPSDRFSAERTGGSVSTLTIQRTQQEDSAVYLCASSLELAGGYFQETQYFGPGTRLLVL.

The chain combines TRBV5-4 with TRBJ1-1; D remains unclear. The V end was cut by 4 bases, the J end by 7 bases, with 14 bases between. This CDR3 spans 13 amino acids. Per the germline V gene, CDR1 is SGHNT and CDR2 is YYREEE (reference sequence). CDR3 region: CASSPLEDGEAFF. The CDR3 DNA reads TGTGCCAGCAGCCCCCTTGAGGACGGTGAAGCTTTCTTT.

DNA of the CDR3: TGTGCCAGCAGCTCCCAGGGCCCTCCCACAGATACGCAGTATTTT. Amino acids: CASSSQGPPTDTQYF. The chain has TRBV7-9 and TRBJ2-3, with D perhaps TRBD1 (5 bases). Per germline, CDR1 SEHNR and CDR2 FQNEAQ (reference sequence). The V gene lost 4 bases and the J gene lost 2 bases, with 13 bases spanning the gap. CDR3 size: 15 residues.

The V call is TRBV15, the J call TRBJ1-2; D is unclear. Trimming shortened V by 1 base and J by 4 bases, and 7 bases separated the two germline ends. Germline values: CDR1 LNHNV, CDR2 YYDKDF (reference sequence). The CDR3 covers 13 residues. The CDR3 is CATSRVESYGYTF. Written as DNA, the CDR3 is TGTGCCACCAGCAGAGTTGAGAGCTATGGCTACACCTTC.

This clone was seen only a few times. Other DNA sequences in the sample encode the same CDR3. The chain is built from TRBV18 and TRBJ1-1, with no clear D. Trimming removed 3 bases at V and 0 bases at J, with 2 bases between. The CDR3 contains 12 residues. The germline gives CDR1 KGHSH, CDR2 LQKENI. The CDR3 DNA sequence: TGTGCCAGCTCACCCATGAACACTGAAGCTTTCTTT. Residues: CASSPMNTEAFF.

The V and J genes are TRBV2 and TRBJ2-1; 12 bases align to TRBD1. CDR1 SNHLY and CDR2 FYNNEI come from the germline V gene. V gave up 6 bases and J gave up 7 bases; unmatched junction bases: 7. This CDR3 has 15 amino acids. The CDR3 nucleotides are TGTGCCAGCAGAACCGGGACAGGGGGCGTTAATGAGCAGTTCTTC. Translation gives CASRTGTGGVNEQFF.

For this clone: This specimen includes other DNA sequences encoding the same CDR3. The chain employs TRBV5-6 and TRBJ2-1; D gene uncertain. This CDR3 contains 13 residues. The V and J ends lost 0 bases and 4 bases respectively, with 5 bases between them. Germline V gene sequence: CDR1 SGHDT, CDR2 YYEEEE. CDR3 DNA: TGTGCCAGCAGCTTGGAAGCGTACAATGAGCAGTTCTTC. It specifies CASSLEAYNEQFF.

CDR3 DNA sequence: TGTGCCAGCAGCCCCAATAGCGGGGGGGCCTCCGAGCAGTACTTC. It codes for CASSPNSGGASEQYF. This chain uses TRBV9 with TRBJ2-7; TRBD2 matches 11 bases. The CDR3 contains 15 residues. The V segment lost 4 bases and the J segment 6 bases; nucleotides outside the gene matches: 9. Germline V gene lookup returns CDR1 SGDLS and CDR2 YYNGEE.

The rearrangement joins TRBV10-3 to TRBJ2-1, with a tentative D call TRBD2 (5 bases). Germline V lookup: CDR1 ENHRY, CDR2 SYGVKD. The CDR3 runs 13 residues. Trimming shortened V by 8 bases and J by 3 bases, and 11 bases separated the two germline ends. The CDR3 DNA is TGTGCCATCGGAGGACCCAACTACAATGAGCAGTTCTTC. Residues: CAIGGPNYNEQFF.

The chain is built from TRBV7-9 and TRBJ1-3; possible D gene TRBD1, 5 bases. The CDR3 totals 16 residues. Germline V CDR1 and CDR2: SEHNR, FQNEAQ (reference sequence). With 1 base removed from V and 0 bases from J, the gap between germline ends came to 10 bases. The CDR3 reads CASSLVQGNSGNTIYF. For the CDR3, the DNA is TGTGCCAGCAGCTTAGTTCAGGGTAACTCTGGAAACACCATATATTTT.

The CDR3 sequence is CASSPRLAGGVPDDEQFF. Here the CDR3 DNA reads TGTGCCAGCAGCCCGCGACTAGCGGGAGGTGTCCCCGATGATGAGCAGTTCTTC. The rearrangement links TRBV7-9 to TRBJ2-1; 13 bases are a match to TRBD2. Germline assignment: CDR1 SEHNR and CDR2 FQNEAQ (reference sequence). J was trimmed by 8 bases and V by 5 bases; bases with no gene match: 15. The length of the CDR3 is 18 residues.

This chain connects TRBV15 to TRBJ1-2; D is perhaps TRBD1 (5 bases). V was shortened by 0 bases and J by 10 bases, with 12 bases between the two germline ends. The CDR3 is 13 residues long. Per the germline V gene, CDR1 is LNHNV and CDR2 is YYDKDF (reference sequence). CDR3 bases: TGTGCCACCAGCAGAGATCTGTTGGGGGTCTACACCTTC. Amino acids: CATSRDLLGVYTF.

The rearrangement uses TRBV4-1 and TRBJ2-5; 8 bases line up with TRBD1. The ends lost 2 bases at V and 5 bases at J; junction bases unmatched: 4. The V gene's germline CDR1 is MGHRA and CDR2 YSYEKL. CDR3 size: 14 residues. For the CDR3, the DNA is TGCGCCAGCAGCCAACTGACAGGGGACGAGACCCAGTACTTC. Its translation is CASSQLTGDETQYF.

Here the CDR3 reads CASSVGQGLMNTEAFF. The DNA for the CDR3 is TGTGCCAGCAGTGTTGGACAGGGGCTCATGAACACTGAAGCTTTCTTT. The V gene is TRBV6-1, the J gene TRBJ1-1, with TRBD1 matching 9 bases. The V segment lost 4 bases and the J segment 0 bases; nucleotides outside the gene matches: 6. The CDR3 runs 16 residues. Per the germline V gene, CDR1 is MNHNS and CDR2 is SASEGT.

The genes are TRBV27 and TRBJ2-7, with D tentatively TRBD2 (6 bases). V was clipped by 2 bases and J by 3 bases, with 11 bases between them. Germline CDR1 reads MNHEY; CDR2 reads SMNVEV (reference sequence). The CDR3 covers 14 residues. CDR3 sequence (DNA): TGTGCCAGCAGTTTAATGGCGGGATACTACGAGCAGTACTTC. Its translation is CASSLMAGYYEQYF.

The chain joins TRBV2 to TRBJ2-7; the D is unclear. V was pared by 0 bases and J by 4 bases, with 7 bases between. Germline V lookup: CDR1 SNHLY, CDR2 FYNNEI. The CDR3 is made up of 13 amino acids. The chain's CDR3 is CASSEALGYEQYF. The DNA for the CDR3 is TGTGCCAGCAGTGAAGCGTTGGGATACGAGCAGTACTTC.

Only one count was recorded for this clone. The chain uses TRBV7-9 and TRBJ2-7; 10 nucleotides align to TRBD2. Germline values: CDR1 SEHNR, CDR2 FQNEAQ (reference sequence). The V segment lost 4 bases and the J segment 2 bases; nucleotides outside the gene matches: 5. The CDR3 totals 15 residues. CDR3 sequence reads: CASSSLLAGTYEQYF. In DNA form, the CDR3 reads TGTGCCAGCAGCTCCCTACTAGCGGGAACCTACGAGCAGTACTTC.

The CDR3 nucleotides are TGTGCCAGCAGCTTAGACTCAGGGGAGTACTATGGCTACACCTTC. It codes for CASSLDSGEYYGYTF. The chain uses TRBV7-2 and TRBJ1-2; the D gene is possibly TRBD1 (6 bases). The CDR3 is 15 residues long. Trimming took 1 base from V and 3 from J, leaving 12 bases between them. Germline V gene lookup returns CDR1 SGHTA and CDR2 FQGNSA.

V gene TRBV25-1 combines with J gene TRBJ1-2; 8 bases fit TRBD1. V was pared by 5 bases and J by 7 bases, with 6 bases of the junction left unmatched. Looked up from germline, CDR1 is MGHDK and CDR2 is SYGVNS. This CDR3 comprises 13 residues. CDR3: CASSYQGASGYTF. The DNA of the CDR3 is TGTGCCAGCAGTTATCAGGGGGCTTCTGGCTACACCTTC.

This clone was detected only once. The chain couples TRBV6-5 to TRBJ1-4; possibly TRBD1 for D (6 bases). The CDR3 has 14 amino acids. V lost 5 bases, J lost 1 base, and 8 bases lay in between. Germline CDR1 reads MNHEY; CDR2 reads SVGAGI. DNA of the CDR3: TGTGCCAGCAGTGACAGGCTAACTAATGAAAAACTGTTTTTT. This translates into CASSDRLTNEKLFF.

The rearrangement links TRBV11-2 to TRBJ2-1; 11 nucleotides align to TRBD2. CDR3 length equals 17 residues. After removal of 1 base from V and 5 bases from J, the junction contained 7 bases not matched to a gene. The germline V gene has CDR1 SGHAT and CDR2 FQNNGV. CDR3 residues: CASSLGSGGAYDNEQFF. The CDR3 DNA reads TGTGCCAGCAGCTTAGGTAGCGGGGGGGCCTATGACAATGAGCAGTTCTTC.

This clone was seen once. The chain combines TRBV2 with TRBJ2-7; D uncertain. CDR1 SNHLY and CDR2 FYNNEI come from the germline V gene. With 3 bases removed from V and 3 bases from J, the gap between germline ends came to 9 bases. The CDR3 is 13 residues long. The CDR3 region is CASSEPGFYEQYF. Written as DNA, the CDR3 is TGTGCCAGCAGTGAGCCCGGATTCTACGAGCAGTACTTC.

Regarding this clone: Other DNA sequences within the sample encode an identical CDR3. The chain couples TRBV7-6 to TRBJ2-1; 8 bases fit TRBD2. V shed 3 bases and J 4 bases; nucleotides not matched to a gene: 2. The germline CDR1 and CDR2 sequences are SGHVS and FNYEAQ. The CDR3 contains 14 residues. This chain's CDR3 is CASSLSGGYNEQFF. CDR3 nucleotides: TGTGCCAGCAGCTTGAGCGGGGGATACAATGAGCAGTTCTTC.

The V and J genes are TRBV5-1 and TRBJ2-5, with D unclear. CDR1 SGHRS and CDR2 YFSETQ come from the germline V gene. The length of the CDR3 is 13 residues. The V end lost 5 bases, the J end lost 4 bases, and 12 bases lay between the germline ends. The CDR3 sequence: CASRLREGETQYF. CDR3 in DNA: TGCGCCAGCAGGCTTCGTGAAGGAGAGACCCAGTACTTC.

Regarding this clone: In the same sample, other DNA sequences code for this CDR3. The V call is TRBV13, the J call TRBJ2-5; D gene uncertain. Germline V CDR1 and CDR2: PRHDT, FYEKMQ (reference sequence). The CDR3 has 12 amino acids. The germline V and J ends were trimmed by 6 bases and 0 bases, with 5 bases remaining between them. CDR3 amino acids: CASSLDQETQYF. CDR3 nucleotides: TGTGCCAGCAGTTTGGACCAAGAGACCCAGTACTTC.

The chain has TRBV28 and TRBJ1-3; D not certain. CDR1 and CDR2 from the germline V gene are MDHEN and SYDVKM. This CDR3 region has 17 residues. Trimming pared 1 base from V and 0 bases from J, leaving 13 bases between. The CDR3 DNA follows: TGTGCCAGCAGTTTATCGCTTCCCTGGGGCTCTGGAAACACCATATATTTT. Encoded protein: CASSLSLPWGSGNTIYF.

V gene TRBV4-1 combines with J gene TRBJ2-1, with TRBD2 identical over 10 bases. Germline CDR1 reads MGHRA; CDR2 reads YSYEKL. The CDR3 covers 15 residues. V lost 5 bases and J lost 2; bases outside the gene matches: 3. This chain's CDR3 is CASSRTSGPYNEQFF. Here the CDR3 DNA reads TGCGCCAGCAGCAGGACTAGCGGCCCCTACAATGAGCAGTTCTTC.

Note on this clone: Other DNA sequences in the sample encode the same CDR3. The chain recombines TRBV9 with TRBJ2-5, with 7 nucleotides matching TRBD1. The CDR3 loop spans 14 amino acids. With 0 bases clipped from V and 3 bases from J, the junction kept 2 bases outside the gene matches. The germline V gene encodes CDR1 SGDLS and CDR2 YYNGEE. CDR3 DNA: TGTGCCAGCAGCGTAGAGGGGGCGGAAGAGACCCAGTACTTC. As protein: CASSVEGAEETQYF. Combining the CDR3 with reference TRBV9 and TRBJ2-5 gives the whole variable domain DSGVTQTPKHLITATGQRVTLRCSPRSGDLSVYWYQQSLDQGLQFLIQYYNGEERAKGNILERFSAQQFPDLHSELNLSSLELGDSALYFCASSVEGAEETQYFGPGTRLLVL.

In this sample, this clone turned up once. The CDR3 region is CASSEYSTDTQYF. CDR3 nucleotides: TGTGCCAGCAGTGAATACAGCACAGATACGCAGTATTTT. The gene calls are TRBV2 and TRBJ2-3; no reliable D call. The CDR3 has 13 residues. Germline CDR1 and CDR2: SNHLY and FYNNEI. The V end was cut by 2 bases, the J end by 0 bases, with 3 bases between. The variable domain in full, completed from reference TRBV2 and TRBJ2-3, reads EPEVTQTPSHQVTQMGQEVILRCVPISNHLYFYWYRQILGQKVEFLVSFYNNEISEKSEIFDDQFSVERPDGSNFTLKIRSTKLEDSAMYFCASSEYSTDTQYFGPGTRLTVL.